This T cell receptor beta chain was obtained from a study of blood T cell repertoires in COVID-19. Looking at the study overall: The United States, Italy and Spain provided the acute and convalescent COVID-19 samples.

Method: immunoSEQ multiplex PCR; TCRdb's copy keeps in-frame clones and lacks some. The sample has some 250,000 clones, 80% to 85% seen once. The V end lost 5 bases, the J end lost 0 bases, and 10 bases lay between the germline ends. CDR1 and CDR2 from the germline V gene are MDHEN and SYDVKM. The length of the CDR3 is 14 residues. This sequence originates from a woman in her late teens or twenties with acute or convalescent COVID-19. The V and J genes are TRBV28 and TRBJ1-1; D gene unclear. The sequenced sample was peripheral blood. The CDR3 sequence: CASSARKLNTEAFF. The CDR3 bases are TGTGCCAGCAGTGCGCGGAAGCTGAACACTGAAGCTTTCTTT.